These 11 T cell receptor beta chains share one sample of origin, sequenced in a study of T cell responses to AZD1222 COVID-19 vaccine. Profiling relied on immunoSEQ multiplex PCR, and the TCRdb table lists in-frame clones only, not all of them. The sample has about 130,000 clones; about 92% are singletons. The source material was peripheral blood, sampled on day 0 of AZD1222 vaccination. The receptors shown here come from an adult in good health.

Only one count was recorded for this clone. This rearrangement joins TRBV28 to TRBJ1-2, with a possible D match to TRBD1 (5 bases). Germline CDR1 is MDHEN and CDR2 is SYDVKM. Trimming took off 6 bases at V and 4 bases at J, with 12 bases between the two ends. The CDR3 loop spans 13 amino acids. CDR3: CASRRTQAYGYTF. CDR3 nucleotides: TGTGCCAGCAGGCGTACACAGGCCTATGGCTACACCTTC.

CDR3: CASSPPTNTGELFF. The DNA for the CDR3 is TGTGCCAGCAGCCCCCCGACGAACACCGGGGAGCTGTTTTTT. The chain uses TRBV7-3 and TRBJ2-2; D uncertain. Germline V lookup: CDR1 SGHTA, CDR2 FQGTGA. The V end lost 5 bases, the J end lost 0 bases, and 7 bases lay between the germline ends. The CDR3 extends over 14 amino acids. The variable domain in full, completed from reference TRBV7-3 and TRBJ2-2, reads GAGVSQTPSNKVTEKGKYVELRCDPISGHTALYWYRQSLGQGPEFLIYFQGTGAADDSGLPNDRFFAVRPEGSVSTLKIQRTERGDSAVYLCASSPPTNTGELFFGEGSRLTVL.

V and J are TRBV7-3 and TRBJ2-3, with 9 bases that match TRBD2. Germline V CDR1 and CDR2: SGHTA, FQGTGA. The trim removed 0 bases at V and 4 bases at J, leaving 8 bases unmatched. The CDR3 contains 17 residues. The chain's CDR3 is CASSLTSAAGGPDTQYF. For the CDR3, the DNA is TGTGCCAGCAGCTTAACGTCGGCAGCGGGGGGCCCAGATACGCAGTATTTT. Full variable domain (rest looked up from reference TRBV7-3 and TRBJ2-3): GAGVSQTPSNKVTEKGKYVELRCDPISGHTALYWYRQSLGQGPEFLIYFQGTGAADDSGLPNDRFFAVRPEGSVSTLKIQRTERGDSAVYLCASSLTSAAGGPDTQYFGPGTRLTVL.

This chain connects TRBV6-4 to TRBJ1-1; no firm D call. The germline V gene has CDR1 MRHNA and CDR2 SNTAGT. The V end was cut by 3 bases, the J end by 5 bases, with 16 bases between. This CDR3 is 15 amino acids long. The CDR3 here is CASSDSGTGKTEAFF. CDR3 coding DNA: TGTGCCAGCAGTGATTCCGGCACGGGAAAGACTGAAGCTTTCTTT.

The chain links TRBV15 to TRBJ1-5, with D hard to call. This CDR3 comprises 15 residues. The V end lost 0 bases, the J end lost 0 bases, and 6 bases lay between the germline ends. The germline V gene has CDR1 LNHNV and CDR2 YYDKDF (reference sequence). CDR3 sequence (DNA): TGTGCCACCAGCAGAGATGCTCATAGCAATCAGCCCCAGCATTTT. It translates to CATSRDAHSNQPQHF.

The rearrangement uses TRBV19 and TRBJ1-6; TRBD1 aligns across 8 bases. With 9 bases clipped from V and 9 bases from J, the junction kept 4 bases outside the gene matches. The CDR3 runs 12 residues. Germline-derived CDR1 and CDR2 are LNHDA and SQIVND (reference sequence). The CDR3, as DNA: TGTGCCAGCGGGACAGGCAGTTCACCCCTCCACTTT. Its protein is CASGTGSSPLHF. Looking up the rest from reference TRBV19 and TRBJ1-6 gives the full variable domain: DGGITQSPKYLFRKEGQNVTLSCEQNLNHDAMYWYRQDPGQGLRLIYYSQIVNDFQKGDIAEGYSVSREKKESFPLTVTSAQKNPTAFYLCASGTGSSPLHFGNGTRLTVT.

The chain recombines TRBV7-2 with TRBJ1-5, with no clear D. The V and J ends lost 6 bases and 6 bases respectively, with 15 bases between them. Germline V gene lookup returns CDR1 SGHTA and CDR2 FQGNSA. There are 14 residues in the CDR3. CDR3 nucleotide sequence: TGTGCCAGCAGATATACACCCTCGACTCAGCCCCAGCATTTT. This codes for CASRYTPSTQPQHF.

The chain links TRBV6-5 to TRBJ1-6, with 10 bases lining up with TRBD1. Trimming removed 7 bases from V and 10 bases from J; junction bases left unmatched: 10. Germline V gene sequence: CDR1 MNHEY, CDR2 SVGAGI. The CDR3 length is 15 residues. The CDR3 DNA sequence: TGTGCCAGCATTTTCGACAGGGGGCGCGGATCACCCCTCCACTTT. Protein sequence: CASIFDRGRGSPLHF.

This clone was seen once. V is TRBV12-3 or TRBV12-4 and J is TRBJ1-1; D might be TRBD1 (5 bases). The CDR3 has 13 amino acids. V lost 3 bases and J 4 bases, leaving 9 bases between the germline ends. The CDR3 DNA reads TGTGCCAGCAGTTTGAGGGGTGGCACTGAAGCTTTCTTT. Amino acids: CASSLRGGTEAFF.

CDR3 sequence: CASSFWVRRSYNEQFF. The CDR3 region has the DNA TGTGCCAGCAGCTTTTGGGTTAGGAGGTCCTACAATGAGCAGTTCTTC. The chain carries TRBV5-4 and TRBJ2-1, with a weak D call TRBD2 (5 bases). From germline, CDR1 is SGHNT and CDR2 YYREEE (reference sequence). V was trimmed by 2 bases and J by 1 base, leaving 13 bases between them. The CDR3 has 16 amino acids.

This clone was seen a handful of times. The chain links TRBV7-9 to TRBJ2-3; 7 bases agree with TRBD1. V shed 6 bases and J 1 base; nucleotides not matched to a gene: 4. Germline V gene sequence: CDR1 SEHNR, CDR2 FQNEAQ (reference sequence). This CDR3 region has 14 residues. The DNA of the CDR3 is TGTGCCAGCAGTTTAACAGGGGGCACAGATACGCAGTATTTT. Amino acid sequence: CASSLTGGTDTQYF.